This T cell receptor beta chain was captured in a study of blood T cell repertoires in COVID-19. For the study at large: COVID-19 samples, acute and convalescent, were from the United States, Italy and Spain. T cells, B-cell-depleted T cells, or PBMCs provided the cDNA or gDNA that served as material.

Per the original data handling: Reference gene primer amplification gave nucleated cell count estimates. The protocol was immunoSEQ multiplex PCR, while the TCRdb copy is restricted to in-frame clones and leaves out a portion. The DNA was the basis for D and trimming; V, J and clone size are from that table. The sample carries some 90,000 clones, approximately 90% recorded once. CDR1 and CDR2 from the germline V gene are MDHEN and SYDVKM. Trimming cost V 7 bases and J 6 bases, with 16 bases left between them. The CDR3 covers 13 residues. Sequencing input: peripheral blood. The chain employs TRBV28 and TRBJ2-7, with D possibly TRBD2 on 5 matching bases. The sequence was obtained from a woman between 45 and 60 years old in a cohort sampled during active COVID-19. CDR3 sequence: CASISGDSSEQYF. Written as DNA, the CDR3 is TGTGCCAGCATCTCCGGGGATTCGAGCGAGCAGTACTTC.